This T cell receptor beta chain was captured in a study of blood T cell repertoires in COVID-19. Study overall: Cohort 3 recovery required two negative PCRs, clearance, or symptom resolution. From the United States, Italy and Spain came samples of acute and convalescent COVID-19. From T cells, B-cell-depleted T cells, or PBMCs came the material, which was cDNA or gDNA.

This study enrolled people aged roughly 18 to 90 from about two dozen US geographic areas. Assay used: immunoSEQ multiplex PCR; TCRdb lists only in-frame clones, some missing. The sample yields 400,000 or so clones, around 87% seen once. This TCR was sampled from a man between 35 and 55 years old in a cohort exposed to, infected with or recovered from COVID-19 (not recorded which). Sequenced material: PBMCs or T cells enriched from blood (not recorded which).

The DNA of the CDR3 is TGTGCCAGCAGCTTAGGTGGCGGGAGAGGTACAGATACGCAGTATTTT. Its translation: CASSLGGGRGTDTQYF. The chain couples TRBV7-9 to TRBJ2-3, with 7 nucleotides matching TRBD2. V lost 1 base to trimming and J lost 3 bases; unmatched junction nucleotides: 7. From germline, CDR1 is SEHNR and CDR2 FQNEAQ (reference sequence). The CDR3 covers 16 residues.